Sequencing of this T cell receptor beta chain was carried out in a study of T cell repertoires in cytomegalovirus infection. Findings of the study overall: Clonotype analysis showed dominance of the ex vivo response by HLA-C-restricted CMV-specific TCR beta clonotypes.

A word on this clonotype: No antigen is known for it.

V was clipped by 5 bases and J by 6 bases, with 23 bases between them. Germline lookup yields CDR1 PRHDT and CDR2 FYEKMQ (reference sequence). CDR3 size: 17 residues. TCRdb itself ran the reads through MiXCR, one entry per CDR3 protein. This table has roughly 230,000 distinct CDR3 sequences, approximately 22% appearing once. The rearrangement joins TRBV13 to TRBJ2-1, with D possibly being TRBD1 or TRBD2 (6 bases each). This clonotype originated in a human donor in good health (CMV status not recorded). Some clones in this sample may be carry-over from other donors' samples. Source material: CD8+ T cells from PBMCs. The CDR3 reads CASSPAYGGGIFNEQFF. The CDR3 DNA reads TGTGCCAGCAGCCCAGCTTATGGAGGGGGAATTTTCAATGAGCAGTTCTTC.